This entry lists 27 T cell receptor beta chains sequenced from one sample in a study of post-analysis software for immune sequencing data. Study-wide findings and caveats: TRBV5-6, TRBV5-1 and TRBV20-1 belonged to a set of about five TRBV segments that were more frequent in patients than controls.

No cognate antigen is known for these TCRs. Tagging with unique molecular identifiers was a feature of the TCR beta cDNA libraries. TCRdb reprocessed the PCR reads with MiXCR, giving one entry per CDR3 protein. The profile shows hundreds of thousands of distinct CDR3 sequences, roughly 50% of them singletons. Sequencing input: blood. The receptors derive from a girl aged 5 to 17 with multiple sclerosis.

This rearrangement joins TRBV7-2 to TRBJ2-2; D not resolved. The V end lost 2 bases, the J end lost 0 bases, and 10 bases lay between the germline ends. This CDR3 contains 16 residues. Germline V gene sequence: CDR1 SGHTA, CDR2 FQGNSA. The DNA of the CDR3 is TGTGCCAGCAGCTTACATAAGGGTCCGAACACCGGGGAGCTGTTTTTT. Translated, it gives CASSLHKGPNTGELFF.

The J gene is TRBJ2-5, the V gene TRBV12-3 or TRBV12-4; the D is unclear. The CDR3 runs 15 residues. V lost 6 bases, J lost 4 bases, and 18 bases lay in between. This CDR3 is CASSLGIGSRETQYF. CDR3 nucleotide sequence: TGTGCCAGCAGCCTGGGGATAGGTTCGCGAGAGACCCAGTACTTC.

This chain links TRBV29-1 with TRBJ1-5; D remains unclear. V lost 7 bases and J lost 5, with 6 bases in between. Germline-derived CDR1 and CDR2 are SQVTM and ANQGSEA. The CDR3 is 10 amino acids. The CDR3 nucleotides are TGCAGCGCCGCAGATCAGCCCCAGCATTTT. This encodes CSAADQPQHF.

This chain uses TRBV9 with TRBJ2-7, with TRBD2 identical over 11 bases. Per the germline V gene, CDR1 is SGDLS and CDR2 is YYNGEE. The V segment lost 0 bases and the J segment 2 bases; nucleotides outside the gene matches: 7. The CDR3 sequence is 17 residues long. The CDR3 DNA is TGTGCCAGCAGCGTAGCACCCACTAGCGGGGGACCCTACGAGCAGTACTTC. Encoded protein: CASSVAPTSGGPYEQYF.

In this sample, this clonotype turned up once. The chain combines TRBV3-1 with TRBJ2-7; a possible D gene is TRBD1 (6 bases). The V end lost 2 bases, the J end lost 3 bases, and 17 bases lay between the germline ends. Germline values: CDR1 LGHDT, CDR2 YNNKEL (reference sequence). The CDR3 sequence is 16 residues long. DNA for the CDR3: TGTGCCAGCAGCCAACCGCAGACCGGGACACGCTACGAGCAGTACTTC. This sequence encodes CASSQPQTGTRYEQYF.

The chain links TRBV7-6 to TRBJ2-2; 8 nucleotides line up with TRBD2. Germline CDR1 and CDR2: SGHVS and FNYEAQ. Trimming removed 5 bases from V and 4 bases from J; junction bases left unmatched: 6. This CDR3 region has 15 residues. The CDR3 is CASSAMGTSTGELFF. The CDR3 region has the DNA TGTGCCAGCAGCGCCATGGGGACTAGCACCGGGGAGCTGTTTTTT.

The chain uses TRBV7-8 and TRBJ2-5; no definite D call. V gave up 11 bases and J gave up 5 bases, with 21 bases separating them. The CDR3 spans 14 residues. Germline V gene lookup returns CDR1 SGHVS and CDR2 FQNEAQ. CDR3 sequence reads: CASIGKDPPETQYF. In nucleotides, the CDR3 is TGTGCCTCGATAGGAAAGGACCCACCGGAGACCCAGTACTTC.

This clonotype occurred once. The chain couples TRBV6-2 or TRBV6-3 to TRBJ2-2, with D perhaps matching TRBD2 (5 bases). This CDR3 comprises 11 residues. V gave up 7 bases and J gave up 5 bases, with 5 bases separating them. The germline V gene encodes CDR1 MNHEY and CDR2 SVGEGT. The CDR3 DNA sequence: TGTGCCAGCAAGCGGACCGGGGAGCTGTTTTTT. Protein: CASKRTGELFF.

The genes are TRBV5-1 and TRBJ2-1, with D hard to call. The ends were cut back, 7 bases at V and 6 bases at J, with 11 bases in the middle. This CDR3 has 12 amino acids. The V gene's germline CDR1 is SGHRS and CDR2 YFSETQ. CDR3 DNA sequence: TGCGCCAGCGGCCTCGGAGTCAATGAGCAGTTCTTC. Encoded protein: CASGLGVNEQFF.

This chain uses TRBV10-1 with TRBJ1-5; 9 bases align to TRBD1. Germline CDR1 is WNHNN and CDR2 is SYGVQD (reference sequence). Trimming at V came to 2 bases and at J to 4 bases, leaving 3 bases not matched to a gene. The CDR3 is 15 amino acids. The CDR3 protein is CASSEPGTGNQPQHF. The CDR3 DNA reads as TGCGCCAGCAGTGAGCCCGGGACAGGGAATCAGCCCCAGCATTTT.

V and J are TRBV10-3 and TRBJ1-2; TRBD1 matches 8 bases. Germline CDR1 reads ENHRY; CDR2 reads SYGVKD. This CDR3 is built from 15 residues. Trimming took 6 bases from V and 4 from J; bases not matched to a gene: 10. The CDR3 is CAIRYGQGWVYGYTF. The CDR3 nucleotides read TGTGCCATCAGGTATGGACAGGGCTGGGTCTATGGCTACACCTTC.

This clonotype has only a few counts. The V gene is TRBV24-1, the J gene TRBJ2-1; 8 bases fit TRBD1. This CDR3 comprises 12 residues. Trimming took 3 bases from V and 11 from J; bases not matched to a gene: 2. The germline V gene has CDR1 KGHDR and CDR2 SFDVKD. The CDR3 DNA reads TGTGCCACCAGTGATGGCAGGGGGCAGCAGTTCTTC. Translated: CATSDGRGQQFF.

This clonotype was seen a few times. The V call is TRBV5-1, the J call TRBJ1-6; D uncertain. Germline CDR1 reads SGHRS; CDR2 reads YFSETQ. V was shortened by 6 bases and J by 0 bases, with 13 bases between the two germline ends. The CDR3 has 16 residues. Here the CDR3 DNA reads TGCGCCAGCAAGTTGAGCGAGAGCTCCTATAATTCACCCCTCCACTTT. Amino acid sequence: CASKLSESSYNSPLHF.

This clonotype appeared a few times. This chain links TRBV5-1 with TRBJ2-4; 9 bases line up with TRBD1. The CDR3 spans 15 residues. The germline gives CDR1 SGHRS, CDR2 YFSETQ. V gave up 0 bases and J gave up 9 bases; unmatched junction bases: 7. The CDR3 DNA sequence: TGCGCCAGCAGCTTGGACCCCGGACAGGGGAGCATTCAGTACTTC. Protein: CASSLDPGQGSIQYF.

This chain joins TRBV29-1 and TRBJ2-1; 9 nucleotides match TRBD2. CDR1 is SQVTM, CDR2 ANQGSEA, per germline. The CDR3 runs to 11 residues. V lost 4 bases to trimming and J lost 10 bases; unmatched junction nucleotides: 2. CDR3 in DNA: TGCAGCGTTGCGACTAGCGGAGAGCAGTTCTTC. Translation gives CSVATSGEQFF.

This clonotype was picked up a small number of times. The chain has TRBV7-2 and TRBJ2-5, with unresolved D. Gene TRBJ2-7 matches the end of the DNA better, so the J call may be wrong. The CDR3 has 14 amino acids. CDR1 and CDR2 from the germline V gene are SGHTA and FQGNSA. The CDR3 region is CASSPTRMNYEQYF. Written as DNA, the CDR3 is TGTGCCAGCAGCCCGACACGTATGAACTACGAGCAGTACTTC.

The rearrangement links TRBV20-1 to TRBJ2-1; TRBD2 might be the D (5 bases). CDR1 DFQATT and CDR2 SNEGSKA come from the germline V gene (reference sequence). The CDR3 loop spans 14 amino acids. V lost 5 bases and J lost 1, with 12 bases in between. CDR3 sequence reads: CSALRVPSYNEQFF. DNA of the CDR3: TGCAGTGCTCTGCGGGTACCGTCCTACAATGAGCAGTTCTTC.

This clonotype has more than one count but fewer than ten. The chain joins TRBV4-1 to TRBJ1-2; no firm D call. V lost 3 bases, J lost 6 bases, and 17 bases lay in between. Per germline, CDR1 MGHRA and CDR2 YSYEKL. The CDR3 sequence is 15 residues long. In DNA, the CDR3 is TGCGCCAGCAGCCACTCTAAGGGAGATCTCGATGGCTACACCTTC. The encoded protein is CASSHSKGDLDGYTF.

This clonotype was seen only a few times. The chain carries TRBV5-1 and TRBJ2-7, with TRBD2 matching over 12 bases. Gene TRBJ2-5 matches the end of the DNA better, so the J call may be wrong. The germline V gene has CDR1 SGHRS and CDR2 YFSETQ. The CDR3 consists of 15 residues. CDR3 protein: CASSVRLAGEETQYF. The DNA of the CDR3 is TGCGCCAGCAGCGTAAGACTAGCGGGGGAGGAGACCCAGTACTTC.

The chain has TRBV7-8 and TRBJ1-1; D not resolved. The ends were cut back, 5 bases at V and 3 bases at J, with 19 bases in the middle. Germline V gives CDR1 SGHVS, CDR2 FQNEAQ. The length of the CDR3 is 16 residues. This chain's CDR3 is CASSRGIGSGYTEAFF. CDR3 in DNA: TGTGCCAGCAGCCGAGGAATAGGGTCGGGATACACTGAAGCTTTCTTT.

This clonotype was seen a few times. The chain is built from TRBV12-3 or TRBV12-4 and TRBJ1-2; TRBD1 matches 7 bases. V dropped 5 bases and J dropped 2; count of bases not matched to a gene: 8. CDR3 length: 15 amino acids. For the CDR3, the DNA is TGTGCCAGCAGTGCGTCCTCGACAGGGAACTATGGCTACACCTTC. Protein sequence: CASSASSTGNYGYTF.

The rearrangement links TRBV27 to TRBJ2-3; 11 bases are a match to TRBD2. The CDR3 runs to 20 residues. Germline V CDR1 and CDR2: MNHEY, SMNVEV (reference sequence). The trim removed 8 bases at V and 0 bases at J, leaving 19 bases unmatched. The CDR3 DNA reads TGTGCCAGCCGCCGACGCCCGGGACTAGCGGCGAGACGGAGCACAGATACGCAGTATTTT. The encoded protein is CASRRRPGLAARRSTDTQYF.

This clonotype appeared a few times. The CDR3 loop reads CASSQLTPEGFEQYF. The CDR3 DNA reads TGTGCCAGCAGCCAGCTTACCCCAGAGGGGTTCGAGCAGTACTTC. The chain recombines TRBV7-9 with TRBJ2-7; either TRBD1 or TRBD2 may fit D (5 bases each). The CDR3 is made up of 15 amino acids. V gave up 5 bases and J gave up 6 bases, with 20 bases separating them. Looked up from germline, CDR1 is SEHNR and CDR2 is FQNEAQ (reference sequence).

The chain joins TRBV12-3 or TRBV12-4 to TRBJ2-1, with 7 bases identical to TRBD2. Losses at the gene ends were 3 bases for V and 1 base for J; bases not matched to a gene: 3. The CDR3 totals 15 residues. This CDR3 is CASSLGGISYNEQFF. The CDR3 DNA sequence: TGTGCCAGCAGTTTGGGGGGGATTTCCTACAATGAGCAGTTCTTC.

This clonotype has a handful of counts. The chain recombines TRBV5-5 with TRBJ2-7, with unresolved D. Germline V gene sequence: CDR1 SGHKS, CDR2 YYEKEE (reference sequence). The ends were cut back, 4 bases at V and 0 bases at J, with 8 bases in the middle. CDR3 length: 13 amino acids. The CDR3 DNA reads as TGTGCCAGCAGCCGCTTCAGCTCCTACGAGCAGTACTTC. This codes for CASSRFSSYEQYF.

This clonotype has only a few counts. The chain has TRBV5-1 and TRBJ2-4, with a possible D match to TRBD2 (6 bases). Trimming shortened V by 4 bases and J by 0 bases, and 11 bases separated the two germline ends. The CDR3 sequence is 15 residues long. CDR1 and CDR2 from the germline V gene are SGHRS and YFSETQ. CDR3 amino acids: CASSVREAAKNIQYF. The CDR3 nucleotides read TGCGCCAGCAGCGTCAGGGAGGCAGCCAAAAACATTCAGTACTTC.

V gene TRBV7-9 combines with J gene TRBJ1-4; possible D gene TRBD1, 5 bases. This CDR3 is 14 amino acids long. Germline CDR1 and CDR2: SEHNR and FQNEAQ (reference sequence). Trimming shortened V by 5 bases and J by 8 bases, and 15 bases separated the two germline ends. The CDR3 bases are TGTGCCAGCAGCCTCGACCTGGGGGAAGAAAAACTGTTTTTT. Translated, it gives CASSLDLGEEKLFF.